The rows below give T cell receptor beta chains drawn from one sample of a study of blood T cell repertoires in COVID-19. Sequencing was performed with immunoSEQ multiplex PCR; in TCRdb, only in-frame clones are kept and a portion is missing. The data show about 150,000 clones, with roughly four fifths seen just once and roughly 15% held by the top ten. Sequenced input: peripheral blood. The receptor set was obtained from a human donor with acute or convalescent COVID-19. The donor label of this sample is uncertain. The CDR3 runs from the conserved cysteine through the conserved F or W. Fields, in order: J gene, V gene, CDR3 protein.

>TRBJ1-5|TRBV19
CASSIRPGQGARNQPQHF
>TRBJ2-7|TRBV30
CAWGGTTYEQYF
>TRBJ2-1|TRBV7-3
CASSIESTSGGGDEQFF
>TRBJ2-5|TRBV12-3/TRBV12-4
CASSGGLETQYF
>TRBJ1-2|TRBV19
CASTSRGGQRYTF
>TRBJ2-5|TRBV5-1
CASSPDRGPQETQYF
>TRBJ1-6|TRBV5-6
CASSTRDRGSPLHF
>TRBJ1-1|TRBV6-5
CASSNRANTEAFF
>TRBJ1-2|TRBV13
CASSLEGGRRSGYTF
>TRBJ1-5|TRBV6-1
CASSERGTQPQHF
>TRBJ2-7|TRBV10-1
CASSEYDRGGLYEQYF
>TRBJ1-1|TRBV6-5
CAEAGTGEAFF
>TRBJ2-1|TRBV6-1
CASSEFSTEPYNEQFF
>TRBJ1-1|TRBV7-2
CASSLMNTGMDTEAFF
>TRBJ1-5|TRBV10-2
CASDPGQGVNQPQHF
>TRBJ1-1|TRBV4-1
CASSQAKRRGIHQNTEAFF
>TRBJ2-5|TRBV18
CASAAGVQETQYF